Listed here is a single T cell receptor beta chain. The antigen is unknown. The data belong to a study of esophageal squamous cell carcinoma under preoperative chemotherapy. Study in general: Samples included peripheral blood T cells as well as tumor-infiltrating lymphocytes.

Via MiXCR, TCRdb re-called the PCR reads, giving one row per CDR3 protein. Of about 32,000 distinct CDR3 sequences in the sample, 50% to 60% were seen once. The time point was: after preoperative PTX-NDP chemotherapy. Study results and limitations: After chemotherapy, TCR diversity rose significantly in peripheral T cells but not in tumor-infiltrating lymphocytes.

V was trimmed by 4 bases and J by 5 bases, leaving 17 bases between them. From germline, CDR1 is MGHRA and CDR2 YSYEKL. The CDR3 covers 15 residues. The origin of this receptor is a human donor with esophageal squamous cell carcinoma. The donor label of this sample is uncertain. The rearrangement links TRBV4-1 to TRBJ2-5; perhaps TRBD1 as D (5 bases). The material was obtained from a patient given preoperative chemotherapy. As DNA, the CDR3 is TGCGCCAGCAGCCGGGCCAGGGATAGTTTTGAGACCCAGTACTTC. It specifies CASSRARDSFETQYF.